This T cell receptor (beta chain) was profiled in a study of T cell responses to AZD1222 COVID-19 vaccine. Study in general: Investigators merged groups given second doses at roughly 4 or roughly 12 weeks. General study findings and limits: Only after the peak T cell response were repertoires sampled. Recipients of two AZD1222 doses showed rising Spike-specific TCR breadth and depth.

TCRdb's table, derived via immunoSEQ multiplex PCR, lists solely in-frame clones and lacks some. This table has 90,000 to 130,000 clones, 87% appearing once. CDR1 and CDR2 (germline): KGHSH, LQKENI. V lost 6 bases to trimming and J lost 4 bases; unmatched junction nucleotides: 11. This CDR3 is built from 15 residues. A note on this clone: Its specificity is not known.

Here the sequenced sample was peripheral blood, taken on day 0 of AZD1222 vaccination. The rearrangement joins TRBV18 to TRBJ1-2, with TRBD1 identical over 7 bases. The clonotype originates from an adult in good health. CDR3 protein: CASSASTGTTYGYTF. Here the CDR3 DNA reads TGTGCCAGCTCCGCATCGACAGGGACTACCTATGGCTACACCTTC.